The 16 T cell receptor beta chains below were found in one sample sequenced in a study of OX40 agonist ivuxolimab in advanced cancers. Library method: the immunoSEQ multiplex PCR assay. Entries here come from immuneACCESS through TCRdb and include only in-frame sequences with V and J called. Some clones fail to appear in such tables; in the studies checked, an unresolved V gene covers under half of the shortfall, and the cause of the remainder is unknown. The sample yields around 80,000 clones; around 92% were counted once. Over 8.5% of the sample lies in the top ten. The starting material was CD4+ or CD8+ T cells sorted from blood, obtained in a trial of the OX40 agonist ivuxolimab. The receptors were sampled from an adult with an advanced solid tumor such as melanoma, head and neck, liver or kidney cancer.

J is TRBJ1-2 and V is TRBV2, with D unresolved. The V end lost 1 base, the J end lost 6 bases, and 9 bases lay between the germline ends. Germline V gene sequence: CDR1 SNHLY, CDR2 FYNNEI. The CDR3 sequence is 13 residues long. The CDR3 region is CASSEVGVDGYTF. Here the CDR3 DNA reads TGTGCCAGCAGTGAAGTTGGTGTAGATGGCTACACCTTC.

The rearrangement joins TRBV9 to TRBJ2-3; TRBD1 agrees at 8 bases. The germline gives CDR1 SGDLS, CDR2 YYNGEE. The CDR3 extends over 14 amino acids. The J segment lost 6 bases and the V segment lost 4 bases, leaving 7 bases of the junction unmatched. The CDR3 DNA reads as TGTGCCAGCAGCCAATCAGGGGGCGATGATACGCAGTATTTT. It yields the protein CASSQSGGDDTQYF.

The J gene is TRBJ2-7, the V gene TRBV7-6; TRBD1 matches at 8 bases. Looked up from germline, CDR1 is SGHVS and CDR2 is FNYEAQ. The CDR3 totals 15 residues. V shed 6 bases, J shed 2 bases, and the junction held 9 bases outside the gene matches. Here the CDR3 DNA reads TGTGCCAGCAGTAGTCCTGGGACAGGTACCTACGAGCAGTACTTC. It translates to CASSSPGTGTYEQYF.

The rearrangement links TRBV10-3 to TRBJ1-1; 7 bases fit TRBD1. Losses at the gene ends were 6 bases for V and 1 base for J; bases not matched to a gene: 17. Germline V gives CDR1 ENHRY, CDR2 SYGVKD. The CDR3 covers 18 residues. The CDR3, as DNA: TGTGCCATCAGCCACCCAAAGACAGGGACACTGAGGAACACTGAAGCTTTCTTT. This translates into CAISHPKTGTLRNTEAFF.

The chain recombines TRBV16 with TRBJ2-1; D is undetermined. The CDR3 totals 12 residues. Germline V CDR1 and CDR2: KGHSY, FQNENV. Between the trimmed V and J ends, which lost 4 bases and 9 bases, there was a span of 10 bases. This CDR3 is CASSPGWGEQFF. In DNA, the CDR3 is TGTGCCAGCAGCCCCGGTTGGGGTGAGCAGTTCTTC.

The V and J genes are TRBV11-2 and TRBJ2-1; 9 bases align to TRBD2. This CDR3 comprises 17 residues. The germline gives CDR1 SGHAT, CDR2 FQNNGV. V gave up 1 base and J gave up 0 bases; unmatched junction bases: 4. CDR3: CASSLVARGGSYNEQFF. The CDR3 DNA is TGTGCCAGCAGCTTAGTAGCGCGGGGGGGCTCCTACAATGAGCAGTTCTTC.

This chain joins TRBV30 and TRBJ1-1; D unclear. Germline V gene lookup returns CDR1 GTSNPN and CDR2 SVGIG (reference sequence). V lost 5 bases to trimming and J lost 2 bases, with 9 bases between them. This CDR3 comprises 12 residues. CDR3 sequence reads: CAWAPINTEAFF. As DNA, the CDR3 is TGTGCCTGGGCGCCGATTAACACTGAAGCTTTCTTT.

V and J are TRBV29-1 and TRBJ2-1, with TRBD1 as a possible D gene (5 bases). Per the germline V gene, CDR1 is SQVTM and CDR2 is ANQGSEA. The CDR3 length is 16 residues. The V gene lost 2 bases and the J gene lost 2 bases, with 16 bases spanning the gap. CDR3 region: CSVETLPDTTYNEQFF. DNA for the CDR3: TGCAGCGTTGAAACCCTTCCGGACACTACCTACAATGAGCAGTTCTTC.

The CDR3 coding sequence is TGTGCCAGCAGCTTATCGGTTTGGGATATCTCTGGAAACACCATATATTTT. It specifies CASSLSVWDISGNTIYF. The chain carries TRBV7-2 and TRBJ1-3, with unresolved D. Germline CDR1 reads SGHTA; CDR2 reads FQGNSA. V dropped 2 bases and J dropped 0 bases, with 14 bases sitting between them. This CDR3 is 17 amino acids long.

In this sample, this clone turned up once. The gene calls are TRBV2 and TRBJ1-2, with D possibly matching TRBD1 (5 bases). This CDR3 contains 12 residues. Looked up from germline, CDR1 is SNHLY and CDR2 is FYNNEI. Trimming left V 7 bases short and J 3 bases short, with 9 bases between. The CDR3 sequence: CASTGRDYGYTF. In DNA, the CDR3 is TGTGCCAGCACAGGGAGGGACTATGGCTACACCTTC.

The CDR3 DNA sequence: TGTGCCAGCAGCTTAGCGATGATAACAGGGGGCACAGATACGCAGTATTTT. Protein: CASSLAMITGGTDTQYF. The V call is TRBV7-8, the J call TRBJ2-3, with 7 bases that match TRBD1. The CDR3 extends over 17 amino acids. V trimming: 0 bases; J trimming: 1 base; junction bases outside the gene matches: 7. Germline values: CDR1 SGHVS, CDR2 FQNEAQ.

The chain uses TRBV4-1 and TRBJ2-2; D gene ambiguous. V shed 3 bases and J shed 4 bases, with 15 bases lying between them. CDR1 and CDR2 (germline): MGHRA, YSYEKL. The CDR3 contains 16 residues. The CDR3 DNA is TGCGCCAGCAGCCATCCGTCAAAGGGTAGCACCGGGGAGCTGTTTTTT. Translating gives CASSHPSKGSTGELFF.

V usage is TRBV7-8 and J usage is TRBJ1-1; perhaps TRBD1 as D (6 bases). The CDR3 length is 16 residues. In germline, CDR1 is SGHVS, CDR2 FQNEAQ. Deletions cut 5 bases from V and 5 bases from J, with 21 bases between. This chain's CDR3 is CASSPEMGAGRTEAFF. As DNA, the CDR3 is TGTGCCAGCAGCCCTGAGATGGGGGCTGGTCGGACTGAAGCTTTCTTT.

This chain links TRBV29-1 with TRBJ2-3; D is perhaps TRBD2 (5 bases). CDR1 and CDR2 from the germline V gene are SQVTM and ANQGSEA. The V end lost 8 bases, the J end lost 1 base, and 13 bases lay between the germline ends. The CDR3 contains 13 residues. The chain's CDR3 is CSIRGLRTDTQYF. CDR3 DNA: TGCAGCATAAGAGGGCTTCGCACAGATACGCAGTATTTT.

This clone was picked up one time. CDR3 in amino acids: CATTAGAGVLGAFF. Written as DNA, the CDR3 is TGTGCCACCACCGCAGGGGCAGGCGTATTGGGAGCTTTCTTT. The V and J genes are TRBV2 and TRBJ1-1, with D perhaps TRBD1 (6 bases). Germline V gene lookup returns CDR1 SNHLY and CDR2 FYNNEI. The V end was cut by 10 bases, the J end by 10 bases, with 25 bases between. The CDR3 sequence is 14 residues long.

The chain couples TRBV11-2 to TRBJ2-7; maybe TRBD1 (5 bases). V was pared by 1 base and J by 2 bases, with 6 bases between. Germline CDR1 and CDR2: SGHAT and FQNNGV. This CDR3 is 13 amino acids long. The CDR3 loop reads CASSLGRAYEQYF. CDR3 coding DNA: TGTGCCAGCAGCTTAGGCAGGGCCTACGAGCAGTACTTC.